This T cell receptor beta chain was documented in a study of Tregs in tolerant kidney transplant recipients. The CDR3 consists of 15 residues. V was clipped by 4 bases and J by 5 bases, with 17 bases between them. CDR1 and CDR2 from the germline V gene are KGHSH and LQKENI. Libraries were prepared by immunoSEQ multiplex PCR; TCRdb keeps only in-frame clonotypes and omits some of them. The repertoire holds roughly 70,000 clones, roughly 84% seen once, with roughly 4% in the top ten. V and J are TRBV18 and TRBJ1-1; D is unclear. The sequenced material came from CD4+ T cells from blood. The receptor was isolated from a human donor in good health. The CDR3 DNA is TGTGCCAGCTCACAACCGGAAGATTTTGGGACTGAAGCTTTCTTT. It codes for CASSQPEDFGTEAFF.